The 29 T cell receptor beta chains below come from one sample, sequenced in a study of T cell changes during pregnancy in multiple sclerosis. Some clones are missing from TCRdb's copy, which holds only in-frame ones; the method was immunoSEQ multiplex PCR. The sample lists more than 40,000 clones; 90% to 95% were seen once. This sample comprised CD4+ T cells from peripheral blood mononuclear cells, obtained in the second trimester of pregnancy. These receptors originate from a female donor with multiple sclerosis, enrolled in a pregnancy study.

The chain uses TRBV6-1 and TRBJ2-5; perhaps TRBD1 as D (6 bases). Germline CDR1 and CDR2: MNHNS and SASEGT. Trimming left V 2 bases short and J 5 bases short, with 15 bases between. The length of the CDR3 is 15 residues. The DNA for the CDR3 is TGTGCCAGCAGTGAAAACCGTGGACAGACCGAGACCCAGTACTTC. Translating gives CASSENRGQTETQYF.

V usage is TRBV19 and J usage is TRBJ2-2; 12 bases fit TRBD2. Germline V gene sequence: CDR1 LNHDA, CDR2 SQIVND (reference sequence). The CDR3 consists of 15 residues. Germline trimming cut 7 bases from V and 6 bases from J; bases unmatched to any gene: 6. The CDR3 DNA follows: TGTGCCAGTATCCTAGCGGGGGGGCCGGCCGGGGAGCTGTTTTTT. It codes for CASILAGGPAGELFF.

This sequence joins TRBV19 and TRBJ1-5; D gene ambiguous. V was shortened by 5 bases and J by 0 bases, with 8 bases between the two germline ends. From germline, CDR1 is LNHDA and CDR2 SQIVND (reference sequence). This CDR3 region has 14 residues. CDR3: CASSREYSNQPQHF. In DNA form, the CDR3 reads TGTGCCAGTAGTCGAGAATATAGCAATCAGCCCCAGCATTTT.

This clone was recorded only once. The chain uses TRBV5-6 and TRBJ1-2; D is perhaps TRBD1 (6 bases). Trimming cost V 3 bases and J 4 bases, with 16 bases left between them. Looked up from germline, CDR1 is SGHDT and CDR2 is YYEEEE. This CDR3 is built from 15 residues. DNA of the CDR3: TGTGCCAGCAGCTCCCAAGGGACACTTCCCTATGGCTACACCTTC. Its protein product is CASSSQGTLPYGYTF. Using reference TRBV5-6 and TRBJ1-2 for the parts outside the CDR3, the full variable domain is DAGVTQSPTHLIKTRGQQVTLRCSPKSGHDTVSWYQQALGQGPQFIFQYYEEEERQRGNFPDRFSGHQFPNYSSELNVNALLLGDSALYLCASSSQGTLPYGYTFGSGTRLTVV.

This chain joins TRBV7-3 and TRBJ1-1, with a tentative D call TRBD1 (6 bases). CDR1 is SGHTA and CDR2 is FQGTGA in the germline V gene. V shed 9 bases and J shed 1 base, with 18 bases lying between them. The CDR3 totals 15 residues. The CDR3 region has the DNA TGTGCCAGTTCAAAGTGGGGGGGGGCGAACACTGAAGCTTTCTTT. Protein sequence: CASSKWGGANTEAFF.

The chain links TRBV5-6 to TRBJ2-1, with a weak D call TRBD1 (6 bases). V dropped 0 bases and J dropped 14 bases, with 12 bases sitting between them. Looked up from germline, CDR1 is SGHDT and CDR2 is YYEEEE. The CDR3 runs to 12 residues. The CDR3 DNA reads TGTGCCAGCAGCTTGGATTTCAGGGGAAAGTTCTTC. It yields the protein CASSLDFRGKFF.

The chain has TRBV5-6 and TRBJ2-3, with a possible D match to TRBD2 (5 bases). The germline CDR1 and CDR2 sequences are SGHDT and YYEEEE. The V end was cut by 2 bases, the J end by 4 bases, with 17 bases between. This CDR3 has 16 residues. The CDR3 region has the DNA TGTGCCAGCAGCTTCCTCGATTACAATAGCGCAGATACGCAGTATTTT. This gives the protein CASSFLDYNSADTQYF.

The chain couples TRBV5-6 to TRBJ1-4; TRBD1 matches 9 bases. The V gene end was trimmed by 1 base and the J gene end by 8 bases; junction bases not matched to a gene: 3. The CDR3 is 14 amino acids. Germline CDR1 SGHDT, CDR2 YYEEEE. As DNA, the CDR3 is TGTGCCAGCAGCTTGACAGGGGGCAAAGAAAAACTGTTTTTT. Amino acids: CASSLTGGKEKLFF.

V is TRBV7-8 and J is TRBJ2-5, with 9 bases identical to TRBD1. V lost 5 bases and J lost 2; bases outside the gene matches: 12. CDR3 size: 17 residues. CDR1 is SGHVS, CDR2 FQNEAQ, per germline. The CDR3 is CASSPGQGFPSQETQYF. The CDR3 coding sequence is TGTGCCAGCAGCCCAGGACAGGGGTTTCCCTCACAAGAGACCCAGTACTTC.

This chain connects TRBV7-2 to TRBJ1-1; weak D call: TRBD1 (6 bases). This CDR3 has 15 residues. V was pared by 5 bases and J by 0 bases, with 13 bases between. Per the germline V gene, CDR1 is SGHTA and CDR2 is FQGNSA. Here the CDR3 DNA reads TGTGCCAGCAGCCTAGGACAGTCGCTGAACACTGAAGCTTTCTTT. Its translation: CASSLGQSLNTEAFF. The entire variable domain, with the rest obtained from reference TRBV7-2 and TRBJ1-1, is as follows: GAGVSQSPSNKVTEKGKDVELRCDPISGHTALYWYRQSLGQGLEFLIYFQGNSAPDKSGLPSDRFSAERTGGSVSTLTIQRTQQEDSAVYLCASSLGQSLNTEAFFGQGTRLTVV.

CDR3 sequence: CASLGAAYGYTF. The CDR3 nucleotides read TGTGCCAGCTTGGGCGCCGCTTATGGCTACACCTTC. This chain joins TRBV2 and TRBJ1-2, with D unresolved. V gave up 8 bases and J gave up 5 bases, with 12 bases separating them. The CDR3 totals 12 residues. Germline loops: CDR1 SNHLY, CDR2 FYNNEI. The whole variable domain, filled in from reference TRBV2 and TRBJ1-2, reads EPEVTQTPSHQVTQMGQEVILRCVPISNHLYFYWYRQILGQKVEFLVSFYNNEISEKSEIFDDQFSVERPDGSNFTLKIRSTKLEDSAMYFCASLGAAYGYTFGSGTRLTVV.

The CDR3: CASSIRPLRTGDSNQPQHF. CDR3 in DNA: TGTGCCAGTAGTATAAGGCCCCTCCGGACAGGGGATAGCAATCAGCCCCAGCATTTT. The rearrangement uses TRBV19 and TRBJ1-5; 9 bases align to TRBD1. Germline loops: CDR1 LNHDA, CDR2 SQIVND (reference sequence). The CDR3 has 19 amino acids. V gave up 2 bases and J gave up 0 bases; unmatched junction bases: 11.

V gene TRBV9 combines with J gene TRBJ2-2, with TRBD2 as a possible D gene (5 bases). From germline, CDR1 is SGDLS and CDR2 YYNGEE. Between the trimmed V and J ends, which lost 1 base and 7 bases, there was a span of 11 bases. The CDR3 consists of 14 residues. The CDR3 DNA follows: TGTGCCAGCAGCGTAACAACAGAGGGCGGGGAGCTGTTTTTT. Its translation is CASSVTTEGGELFF.

V is TRBV7-9 and J is TRBJ2-2; weak D call: TRBD2 (5 bases). CDR1 and CDR2 (germline): SEHNR, FQNEAQ (reference sequence). The CDR3 is 15 amino acids. The V gene lost 1 base and the J gene lost 6 bases, with 12 bases spanning the gap. CDR3 region: CASSLVVGAAGELFF. The CDR3, as DNA: TGTGCCAGCAGCTTAGTAGTGGGAGCCGCCGGGGAGCTGTTTTTT.

Note on this clone: Lacking the conserved final phenylalanine or tryptophan, this CDR3 likely reflects a read error. The DNA is omitted, as the CDR3 cannot be located on it reliably, and the CDR3 follows TCRdb's listing. This chain uses TRBV29-1 with TRBJ1-2; TRBD1 reflects the table's D call only, with no check against the DNA. The CDR3 comprises 12 residues, both ends counted. CDR1 is SQVTM, CDR2 ANQGSEA, per germline. CDR3 amino acids: CSVKLTGGTLVV.

The chain employs TRBV20-1 and TRBJ1-1, with unresolved D. V lost 6 bases, J lost 1 base, and 6 bases lay in between. Germline CDR1 reads DFQATT; CDR2 reads SNEGSKA (reference sequence). The CDR3 runs to 11 residues. CDR3: CSAEGNTEAFF. For the CDR3, the DNA is TGCAGTGCGGAGGGGAACACTGAAGCTTTCTTT.

The chain is built from TRBV5-5 and TRBJ2-5; maybe TRBD1 (6 bases). V gave up 2 bases and J gave up 5 bases, with 13 bases separating them. The CDR3 length is 14 residues. Germline CDR1 is SGHKS and CDR2 is YYEKEE (reference sequence). The CDR3 DNA sequence: TGTGCCAGCAGCTTAACAGGGTCGACTGAGACCCAGTACTTC. The encoded protein is CASSLTGSTETQYF.

The chain uses TRBV5-1 and TRBJ2-2; TRBD1 matches 8 bases. Germline CDR1 reads SGHRS; CDR2 reads YFSETQ. CDR3 length equals 15 residues. V lost 2 bases and J lost 0; bases outside the gene matches: 0. CDR3 protein: CASSLQGANTGELFF. The CDR3 DNA sequence: TGCGCCAGCAGCTTACAGGGGGCGAACACCGGGGAGCTGTTTTTT.

The chain uses TRBV5-6 and TRBJ2-5, with a possible D match to TRBD2 (6 bases). There are 14 residues in the CDR3. From germline, CDR1 is SGHDT and CDR2 YYEEEE. The V end lost 6 bases, the J end lost 7 bases, and 19 bases lay between the germline ends. This CDR3 reads CASTPSGLLGTQYF. The CDR3 nucleotides read TGTGCCAGCACCCCGAGCGGGCTTTTAGGGACCCAGTACTTC.

The rearrangement uses TRBV9 and TRBJ1-1, with 7 bases lining up with TRBD1. This CDR3 spans 16 amino acids. Germline CDR1 and CDR2: SGDLS and YYNGEE. J gave up 0 bases and V 3 bases, and 8 bases lay outside the gene matches. DNA of the CDR3: TGTGCCAGCAGCGCCCGACAGGGAACCATGAACACTGAAGCTTTCTTT. This encodes CASSARQGTMNTEAFF.

The rearrangement uses TRBV6-5 and TRBJ2-1; D unclear. Trimming removed 2 bases from V and 1 base from J, with 9 bases in between. Germline-derived CDR1 and CDR2 are MNHEY and SVGAGI. This CDR3 region has 15 residues. The CDR3 coding sequence is TGTGCCAGCAGTTACCGTGGCAATTCCTACAATGAGCAGTTCTTC. This encodes CASSYRGNSYNEQFF.

The rearrangement joins TRBV12-5 to TRBJ2-3, with TRBD2 matching over 10 bases. CDR1 LGHNT and CDR2 FRNRAP come from the germline V gene. This CDR3 is 16 amino acids long. Germline trimming cut 0 bases from V and 5 bases from J; bases unmatched to any gene: 5. Written as DNA, the CDR3 is TGTGCTAGTGGTTTGGTTAGCGGGGGGCGCTTAGATACGCAGTATTTT. Residues: CASGLVSGGRLDTQYF.

V is TRBV7-2 and J is TRBJ2-7, with 11 bases matching TRBD2. Germline assignment: CDR1 SGHTA and CDR2 FQGNSA. The CDR3 totals 16 residues. V gave up 2 bases and J gave up 6 bases; unmatched junction bases: 9. The CDR3 region is CASSLNPSGGTSEQYF. CDR3 nucleotides: TGTGCCAGCAGCTTAAATCCTAGCGGGGGGACAAGCGAGCAGTACTTC.

This rearrangement joins TRBV6-5 to TRBJ1-2; D is uncertain. Germline loops: CDR1 MNHEY, CDR2 SVGAGI. The CDR3 loop spans 14 amino acids. Trimming removed 6 bases at V and 2 bases at J, with 13 bases between. The CDR3 reads CASSPTRGNYGYTF. CDR3 bases: TGTGCCAGCAGCCCAACACGAGGGAACTATGGCTACACCTTC.

The chain uses TRBV14 and TRBJ2-6, with TRBD1 matching 9 bases. Unmatched junction bases numbered 7, after V lost 1 base and J lost 0 bases. The CDR3 is 19 residues long. The germline gives CDR1 SGHDN, CDR2 FVKESK. CDR3 residues: CASSQARDRAISGANVLTF. Written as DNA, the CDR3 is TGTGCCAGCAGCCAAGCCCGGGACAGGGCCATCTCTGGGGCCAACGTCCTGACTTTC.

The chain's CDR3 is CSVVGGTKGNTEAFF. CDR3 DNA: TGCAGCGTAGTTGGAGGCACAAAGGGTAACACTGAAGCTTTCTTT. The chain is built from TRBV29-1 and TRBJ1-1; D ambiguous. The CDR3 is made up of 15 amino acids. Germline values: CDR1 SQVTM, CDR2 ANQGSEA. V was trimmed by 6 bases and J by 2 bases, leaving 19 bases between them.

This chain uses TRBV19 with TRBJ2-3; D not resolved. Trimming took 4 bases from V and 6 from J, leaving 5 bases between them. The CDR3 contains 11 residues. Per germline, CDR1 LNHDA and CDR2 SQIVND (reference sequence). As DNA, the CDR3 is TGTGCCAGTAGTACCTCTGATACGCAGTATTTT. This encodes CASSTSDTQYF.

The chain combines TRBV9 with TRBJ1-6; unclear D gene. CDR1 is SGDLS and CDR2 is YYNGEE in the germline V gene. CDR3 length: 14 amino acids. Trimming cost V 4 bases and J 2 bases, with 7 bases left between them. CDR3 sequence: CASSLQTYNSPLHF. In DNA form, the CDR3 reads TGTGCCAGCAGCCTCCAGACCTATAATTCACCCCTCCACTTT.

The V call is TRBV10-3, the J call TRBJ1-4; D possibly corresponds to TRBD1 (5 bases). The CDR3 is 13 amino acids. CDR1 is ENHRY, CDR2 SYGVKD, per germline. V gave up 1 base and J gave up 6 bases, with 6 bases separating them. This CDR3 is CAISEWGDEKLFF. CDR3 DNA: TGTGCCATCAGTGAGTGGGGGGATGAAAAACTGTTTTTT.